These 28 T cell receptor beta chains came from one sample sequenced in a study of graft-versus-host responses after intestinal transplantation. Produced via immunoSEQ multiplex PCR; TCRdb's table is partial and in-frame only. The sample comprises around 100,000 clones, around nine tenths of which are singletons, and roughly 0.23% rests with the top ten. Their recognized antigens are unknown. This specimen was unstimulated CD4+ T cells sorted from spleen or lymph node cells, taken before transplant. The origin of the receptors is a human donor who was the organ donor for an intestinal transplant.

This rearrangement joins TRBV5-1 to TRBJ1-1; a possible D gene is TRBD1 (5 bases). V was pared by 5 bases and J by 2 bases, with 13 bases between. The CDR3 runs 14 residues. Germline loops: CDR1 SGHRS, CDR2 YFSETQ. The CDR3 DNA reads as TGCGCCAGCAGGATGTTCGGGGCAAACACTGAAGCTTTCTTT. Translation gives CASRMFGANTEAFF.

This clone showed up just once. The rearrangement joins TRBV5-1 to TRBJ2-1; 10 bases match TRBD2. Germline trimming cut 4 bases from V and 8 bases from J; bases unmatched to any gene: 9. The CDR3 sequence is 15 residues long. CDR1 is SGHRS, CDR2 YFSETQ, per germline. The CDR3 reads CASSPASGSFDEQFF. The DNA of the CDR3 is TGCGCCAGCAGCCCCGCTAGCGGGAGTTTCGATGAGCAGTTCTTC.

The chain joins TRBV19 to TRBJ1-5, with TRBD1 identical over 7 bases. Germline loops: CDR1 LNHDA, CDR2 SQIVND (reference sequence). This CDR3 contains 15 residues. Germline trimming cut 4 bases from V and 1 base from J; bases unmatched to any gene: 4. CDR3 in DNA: TGTGCCAGTAGTACGAACAGGGGAAGCAATCAGCCCCAGCATTTT. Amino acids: CASSTNRGSNQPQHF.

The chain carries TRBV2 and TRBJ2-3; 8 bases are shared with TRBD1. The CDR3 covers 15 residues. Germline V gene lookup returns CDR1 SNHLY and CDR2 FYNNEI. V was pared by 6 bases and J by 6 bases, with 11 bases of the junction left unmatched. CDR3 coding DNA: TGTGCCAGCAGCGCGGGACAGGTTAGGGGGGATACGCAGTATTTT. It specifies CASSAGQVRGDTQYF.

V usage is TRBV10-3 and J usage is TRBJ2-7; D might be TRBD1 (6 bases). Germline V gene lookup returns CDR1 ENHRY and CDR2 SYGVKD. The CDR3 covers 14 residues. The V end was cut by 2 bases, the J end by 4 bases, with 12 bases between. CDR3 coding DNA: TGTGCCATCAGTGAGCGTAGGACAGTTTACGAGCAGTACTTC. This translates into CAISERRTVYEQYF.

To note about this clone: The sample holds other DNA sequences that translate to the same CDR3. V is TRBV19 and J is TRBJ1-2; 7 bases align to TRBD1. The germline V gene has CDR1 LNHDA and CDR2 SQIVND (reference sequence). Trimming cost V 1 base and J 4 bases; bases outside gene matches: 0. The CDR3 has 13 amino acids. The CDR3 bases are TGTGCCAGTAGTATAGCAGGGGGCTATGGCTACACCTTC. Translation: CASSIAGGYGYTF. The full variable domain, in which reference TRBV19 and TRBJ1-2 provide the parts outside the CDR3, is DGGITQSPKYLFRKEGQNVTLSCEQNLNHDAMYWYRQDPGQGLRLIYYSQIVNDFQKGDIAEGYSVSREKKESFPLTVTSAQKNPTAFYLCASSIAGGYGYTFGSGTRLTVV.

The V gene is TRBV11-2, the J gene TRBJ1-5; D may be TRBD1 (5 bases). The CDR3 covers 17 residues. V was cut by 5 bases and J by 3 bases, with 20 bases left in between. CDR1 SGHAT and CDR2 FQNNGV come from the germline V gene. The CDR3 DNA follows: TGTGCCAGCAGCCTCCGACAGTCGGGTAAGGTCAATCAGCCCCAGCATTTT. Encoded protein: CASSLRQSGKVNQPQHF.

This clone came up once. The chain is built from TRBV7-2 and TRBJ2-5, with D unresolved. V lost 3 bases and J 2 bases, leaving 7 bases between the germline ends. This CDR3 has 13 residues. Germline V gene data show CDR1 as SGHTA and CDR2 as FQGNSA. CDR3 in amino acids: CASSFSRQETQYF. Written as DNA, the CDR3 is TGTGCCAGCAGCTTTTCGCGGCAAGAGACCCAGTACTTC.

CDR3 bases: TGTGCCAGCAGCGCAGACCTAGCGGGAGATACGCAGTATTTT. Amino acids: CASSADLAGDTQYF. The rearrangement uses TRBV9 and TRBJ2-3; 8 nucleotides align to TRBD2. Germline V gene data show CDR1 as SGDLS and CDR2 as YYNGEE. V dropped 3 bases and J dropped 5; count of bases not matched to a gene: 5. The CDR3 runs to 14 residues.

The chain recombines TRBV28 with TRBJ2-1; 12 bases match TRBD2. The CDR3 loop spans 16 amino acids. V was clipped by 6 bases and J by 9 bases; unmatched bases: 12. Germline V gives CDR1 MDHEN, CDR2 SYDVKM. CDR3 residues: CASSTVRLAGVIEQFF. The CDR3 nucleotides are TGTGCCAGCAGCACCGTCCGACTAGCGGGAGTTATTGAGCAGTTCTTC.

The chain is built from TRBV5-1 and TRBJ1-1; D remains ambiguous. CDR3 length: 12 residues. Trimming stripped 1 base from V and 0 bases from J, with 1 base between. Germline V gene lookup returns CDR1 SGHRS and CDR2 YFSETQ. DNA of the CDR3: TGCGCCAGCAGCTTGCTGAACACTGAAGCTTTCTTT. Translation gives CASSLLNTEAFF.

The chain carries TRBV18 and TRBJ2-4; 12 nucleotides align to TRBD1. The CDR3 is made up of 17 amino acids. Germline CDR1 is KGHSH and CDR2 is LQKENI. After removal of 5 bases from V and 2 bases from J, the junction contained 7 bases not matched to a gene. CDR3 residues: CASSGTGGVGTKNIQYF. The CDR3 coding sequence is TGTGCCAGCTCAGGGACAGGGGGCGTCGGAACCAAAAACATTCAGTACTTC.

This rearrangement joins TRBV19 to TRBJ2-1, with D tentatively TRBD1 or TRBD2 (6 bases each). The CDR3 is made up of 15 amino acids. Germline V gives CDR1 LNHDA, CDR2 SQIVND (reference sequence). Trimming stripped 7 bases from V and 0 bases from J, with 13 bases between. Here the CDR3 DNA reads TGTGCCAGTACGACGGGGGCTAGCTCCTACAATGAGCAGTTCTTC. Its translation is CASTTGASSYNEQFF.

CDR3 sequence: CASSGSGGNGYTF. Here the CDR3 DNA reads TGTGCCAGCAGCGGTAGTGGGGGTAATGGCTACACCTTC. The gene calls are TRBV7-9 and TRBJ1-2; D is perhaps TRBD1 (5 bases). The CDR3 consists of 13 residues. The germline CDR1 and CDR2 sequences are SEHNR and FQNEAQ (reference sequence). Trimming left V 5 bases short and J 6 bases short, with 13 bases between.

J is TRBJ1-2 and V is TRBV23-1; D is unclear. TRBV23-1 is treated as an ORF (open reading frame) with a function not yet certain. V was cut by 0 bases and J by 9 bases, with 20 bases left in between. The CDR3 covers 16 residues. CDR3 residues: CASSQSRRRPQESYTF. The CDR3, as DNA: TGCGCCAGCAGTCAATCCCGCCGTCGGCCGCAGGAGAGCTACACCTTC.

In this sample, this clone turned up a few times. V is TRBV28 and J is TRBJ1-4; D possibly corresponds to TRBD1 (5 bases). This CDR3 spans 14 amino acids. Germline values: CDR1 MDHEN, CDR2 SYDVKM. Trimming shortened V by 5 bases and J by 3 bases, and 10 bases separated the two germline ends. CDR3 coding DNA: TGTGCCAGCAGTCTCCCAGGGCCTAATGAAAAACTGTTTTTT. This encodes CASSLPGPNEKLFF.

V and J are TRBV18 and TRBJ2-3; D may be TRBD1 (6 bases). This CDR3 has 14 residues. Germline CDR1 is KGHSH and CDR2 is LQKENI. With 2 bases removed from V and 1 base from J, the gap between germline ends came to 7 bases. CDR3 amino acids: CASSPRTGTDTQYF. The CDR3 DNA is TGTGCCAGCTCACCAAGGACAGGCACAGATACGCAGTATTTT.

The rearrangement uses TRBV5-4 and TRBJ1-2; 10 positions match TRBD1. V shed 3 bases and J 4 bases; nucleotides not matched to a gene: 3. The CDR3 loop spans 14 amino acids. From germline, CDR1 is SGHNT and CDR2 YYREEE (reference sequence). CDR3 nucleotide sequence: TGTGCCAGCAGCTGGGACAGGGGCAGCTATGGCTACACCTTC. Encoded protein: CASSWDRGSYGYTF.

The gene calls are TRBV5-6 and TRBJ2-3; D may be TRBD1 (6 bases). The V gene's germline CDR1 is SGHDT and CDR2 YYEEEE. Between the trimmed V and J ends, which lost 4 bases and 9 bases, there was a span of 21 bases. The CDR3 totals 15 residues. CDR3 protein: CASSRLDLAGATQYF. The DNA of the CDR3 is TGTGCCAGCAGCCGCTTGGACCTAGCAGGGGCCACGCAGTATTTT.

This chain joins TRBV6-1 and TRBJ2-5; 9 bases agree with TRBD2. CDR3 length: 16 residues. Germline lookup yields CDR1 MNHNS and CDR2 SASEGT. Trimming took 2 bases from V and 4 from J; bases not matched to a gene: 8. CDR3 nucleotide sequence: TGTGCCAGCAGTGAATCCATTTGGCGGGAGGGAGAGACCCAGTACTTC. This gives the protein CASSESIWREGETQYF.

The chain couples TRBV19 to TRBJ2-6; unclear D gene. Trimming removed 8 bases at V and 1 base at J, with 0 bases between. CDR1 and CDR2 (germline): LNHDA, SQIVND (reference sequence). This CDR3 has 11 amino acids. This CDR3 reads CASSGANVLTF. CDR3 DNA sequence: TGTGCCAGTTCTGGGGCCAACGTCCTGACTTTC.

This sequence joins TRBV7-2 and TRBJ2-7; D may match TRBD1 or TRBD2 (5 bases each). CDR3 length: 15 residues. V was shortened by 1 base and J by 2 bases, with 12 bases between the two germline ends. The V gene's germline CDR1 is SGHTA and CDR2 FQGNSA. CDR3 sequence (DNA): TGTGCCAGCAGCTTAGGGGGCGGGTCGGCCTACGAGCAGTACTTC. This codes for CASSLGGGSAYEQYF.

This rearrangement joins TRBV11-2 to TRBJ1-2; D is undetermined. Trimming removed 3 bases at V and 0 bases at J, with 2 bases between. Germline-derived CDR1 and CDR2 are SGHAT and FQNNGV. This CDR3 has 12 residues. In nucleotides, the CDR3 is TGTGCCAGCAGCTTCACTAACTATGGCTACACCTTC. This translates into CASSFTNYGYTF.

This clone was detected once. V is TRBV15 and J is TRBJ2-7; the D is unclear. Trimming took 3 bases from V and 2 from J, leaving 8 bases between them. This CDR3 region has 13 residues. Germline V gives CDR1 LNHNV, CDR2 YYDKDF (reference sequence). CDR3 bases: TGTGCCACCAGCAGGGTTAGCACCTACGAGCAGTACTTC. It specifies CATSRVSTYEQYF.

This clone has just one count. CDR3 sequence: CASSQRMEGNQPQHF. CDR3 DNA: TGTGCCAGCAGTCAGAGGATGGAGGGCAATCAGCCCCAGCATTTT. The V gene is TRBV6-1, the J gene TRBJ1-5, with D unclear. Deletions cut 5 bases from V and 2 bases from J, with 13 bases between. CDR3 size: 15 residues. Germline lookup yields CDR1 MNHNS and CDR2 SASEGT.

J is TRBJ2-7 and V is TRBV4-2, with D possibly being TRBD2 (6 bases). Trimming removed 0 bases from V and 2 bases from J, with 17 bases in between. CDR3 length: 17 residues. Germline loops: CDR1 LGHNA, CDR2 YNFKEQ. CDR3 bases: TGTGCCAGCAGCCAAGATCTCCGGGACTGGGGGGCCTACGAGCAGTACTTC. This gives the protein CASSQDLRDWGAYEQYF.

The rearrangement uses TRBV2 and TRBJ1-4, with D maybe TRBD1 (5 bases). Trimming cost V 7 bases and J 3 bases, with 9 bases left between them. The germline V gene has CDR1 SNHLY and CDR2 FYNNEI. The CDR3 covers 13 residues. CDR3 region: CASIRGANEKLFF. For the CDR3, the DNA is TGTGCCAGCATAAGGGGAGCTAATGAAAAACTGTTTTTT.

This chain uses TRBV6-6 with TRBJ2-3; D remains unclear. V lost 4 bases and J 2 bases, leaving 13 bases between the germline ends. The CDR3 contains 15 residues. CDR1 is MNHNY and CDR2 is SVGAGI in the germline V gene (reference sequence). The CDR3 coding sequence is TGTGCCAGCAGTTCCGATCGGACGGCCACAGATACGCAGTATTTT. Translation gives CASSSDRTATDTQYF.